Listed below are T cell receptor beta chains from one sample, sequenced in a study of a mutant IDH1 vaccine in newly diagnosed glioma. These TCRs are of unknown antigen specificity. Sequenced by immunoSEQ multiplex PCR; TCRdb stores in-frame clones only, minus some. The repertoire holds almost 30,000 clones, around 87% seen once, with over 2.5% in the top ten. The input for sequencing was peripheral blood mononuclear cells (PBMCs), taken from a glioma patient whose treatment included an IDH1 peptide vaccine. These TCRs come from a woman aged 40-49 years with glioma. Some clones in this sample may be carry-over from other donors' samples. Each CDR3 is given with its conserved first and last residue. The D gene is left open where the match is weak. Size is omitted from some rows. Given values are once, few, many or a class for expanded clones.

D gene,V gene,J gene,clone size,CDR3 DNA,CDR3 protein
TRBD2,TRBV5-4,TRBJ2-7,.,TGTGCCAGCAGCTTGCAGCGGGGGAGCTCCTACGAGCAGTACTTC,CASSLQRGSSYEQYF
.,TRBV19,TRBJ1-4,.,TGTGCCAGCTTGGACACCTTTAATGAAAAACTGTTTTTT,CASLDTFNEKLFF
.,TRBV5-4,TRBJ1-4,once,TGTGCCAGCAGCTTGAAACAGCAGAATGAAAAACTGTTTTTT,CASSLKQQNEKLFF
.,TRBV11-2,TRBJ1-2,.,TGTGCCAGCAGCTTAGCATCGGCCCGCTATGGCTACACCTTC,CASSLASARYGYTF
TRBD1,TRBV6-1,TRBJ2-7,.,TGTGCCAGTCCGGGACAGGGCGTCTACTCCTACGAGCAGTACTTC,CASPGQGVYSYEQYF
.,TRBV4-3,TRBJ1-1,.,TGCGCCAGCAGCCAAGGCGCGGGTCCTCGGGAAGCTTTCTTT,CASSQGAGPREAFF
.,TRBV15,TRBJ2-6,.,TGTGCCACCAGCCCTACCTACCCTGGGGCCAACGTCCTGACTTTC,CATSPTYPGANVLTF
.,TRBV4-1,TRBJ2-1,.,TGCGCCAGCAGCCAAGAGACTCGTAGCTCCTACAATGAGCAGTTCTTC,CASSQETRSSYNEQFF
.,TRBV27,TRBJ2-3,.,TGTGCCAGCTCTCCCTTGGGCGGGGACCTCTGGCCAGATACGCAGTATTTT,CASSPLGGDLWPDTQYF
.,TRBV4-1,TRBJ2-1,.,TGCGCCAGCACCACCAGCGTGACAAACAATGAGCAGTTCTTC,CASTTSVTNNEQFF
.,TRBV5-8,TRBJ2-7,few,TGTGCCAGCAGCTTCGGCGGCTACGAGCAGTACTTC,CASSFGGYEQYF
.,TRBV6-1,TRBJ2-7,.,TGTGCCAGCACTGGACTCGAGCAGTACTTC,CASTGLEQYF
.,TRBV11-1,TRBJ2-3,.,TGTGCCAGCAAGGGGGATTTGGCGATCGATACGCAGTATTTT,CASKGDLAIDTQYF
.,TRBV5-1,TRBJ2-1,once,TGCGCCAGCAGGGGTACCCTCATTTACAATGAGCAGTTCTTC,CASRGTLIYNEQFF
.,TRBV9,TRBJ2-4,.,TGTGCCAGCAGCGGGGGCAGTCGGGGGAACATTCAGTACTTC,CASSGGSRGNIQYF
.,TRBV4-3,TRBJ2-1,.,TGCGCCAGCAGCCAAATTGAGATGGGGAAGGATGAGCAGTTCTTC,CASSQIEMGKDEQFF
TRBD2,TRBV7-3,TRBJ2-1,.,TGTGCCAGCAAGGCCCGGGAGGATAGAGTGGCGACTGTTCGTTACAATGAGCAGTTCTTC,CASKAREDRVATVRYNEQFF
.,TRBV7-9,TRBJ1-5,.,TGTGCCAGCAGCTTCGGGCCCCGGGGAATTAGGAATCAGCCCCAGCATTTT,CASSFGPRGIRNQPQHF